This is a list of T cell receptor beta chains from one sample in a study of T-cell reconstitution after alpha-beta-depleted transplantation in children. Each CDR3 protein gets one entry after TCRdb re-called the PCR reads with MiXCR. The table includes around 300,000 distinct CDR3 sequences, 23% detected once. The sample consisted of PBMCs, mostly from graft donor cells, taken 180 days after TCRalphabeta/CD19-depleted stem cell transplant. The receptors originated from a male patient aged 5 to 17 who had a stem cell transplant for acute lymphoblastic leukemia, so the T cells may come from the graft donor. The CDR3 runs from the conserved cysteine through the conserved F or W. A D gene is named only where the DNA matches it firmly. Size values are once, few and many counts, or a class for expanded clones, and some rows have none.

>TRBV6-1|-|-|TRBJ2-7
CASRDGVFVNEQYF
TGTGCCAGCAGGGACGGAGTTTTCGTTAACGAGCAGTACTTC
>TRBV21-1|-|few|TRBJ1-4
CASSKGGRRGLREKLFF
TGTGCCAGCAGCAAAGGTGGCCGGAGGGGGCTGCGTGAAAAACTGTTTTTT
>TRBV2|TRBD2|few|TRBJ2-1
CASRDQLAGTYNEQFF
TGTGCCAGCAGGGACCAGCTAGCGGGAACCTACAATGAGCAGTTCTTC
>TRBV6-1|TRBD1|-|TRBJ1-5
CASSPHIGQGIVQPQHF
TGTGCCAGCAGTCCACATATTGGACAGGGGATAGTTCAGCCCCAGCATTTT
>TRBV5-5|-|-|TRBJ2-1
CASSFGSGVEDNEQFF
TGTGCCAGCAGCTTTGGTTCGGGGGTTGAGGACAATGAGCAGTTCTTC
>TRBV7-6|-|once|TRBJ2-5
CASSLAEVGDNQETQYF
TGTGCCAGCAGCTTAGCGGAGGTGGGGGACAACCAAGAGACCCAGTACTTC
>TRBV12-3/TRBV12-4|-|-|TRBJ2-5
CASSLWAEEETQYF
TGTGCCAGCAGTCTTTGGGCGGAAGAAGAGACCCAGTACTTC
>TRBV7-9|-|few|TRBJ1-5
CASSLSRDQPQHF
TGTGCCAGCAGCTTAAGTAGGGACCAGCCCCAGCATTTT
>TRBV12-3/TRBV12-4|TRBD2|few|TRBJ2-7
CASSVNSGRRYEQYF
TGTGCCAGCAGTGTCAATAGCGGGAGGAGGTACGAGCAGTACTTC
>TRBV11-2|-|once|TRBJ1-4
CASSFTTGHSGGTNEKLFF
TGTGCCAGCAGCTTCACGACGGGACATTCAGGAGGAACTAATGAAAAACTGTTTTTT
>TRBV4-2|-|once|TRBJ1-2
CASSQEGWAYRVYTF
TGTGCCAGCAGCCAAGAAGGGTGGGCATATCGTGTCTACACCTTC